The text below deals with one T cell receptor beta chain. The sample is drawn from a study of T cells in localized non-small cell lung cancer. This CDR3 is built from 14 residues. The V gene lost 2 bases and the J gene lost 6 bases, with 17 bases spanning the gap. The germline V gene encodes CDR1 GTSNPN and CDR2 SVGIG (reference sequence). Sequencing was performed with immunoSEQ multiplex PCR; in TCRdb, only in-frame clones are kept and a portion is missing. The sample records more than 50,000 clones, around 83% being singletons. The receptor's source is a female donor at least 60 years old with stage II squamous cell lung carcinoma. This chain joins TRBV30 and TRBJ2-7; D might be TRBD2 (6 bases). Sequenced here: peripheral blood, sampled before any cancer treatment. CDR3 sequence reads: CAWSTAEGRGEQYF. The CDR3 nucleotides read TGTGCCTGGAGTACGGCGGAGGGGCGGGGCGAGCAGTACTTC.